Listed below are T cell receptor beta chains from one sample, sequenced in a study of blood T cell repertoires in COVID-19. Produced via immunoSEQ multiplex PCR; TCRdb's table is partial and in-frame only. The sample contains 350,000 to 450,000 clones, roughly nine tenths of which appear only once. Sequences were obtained from peripheral blood. These receptors originate from a man aged 35 to 55 with acute or convalescent COVID-19. The CDR3 runs from the conserved cysteine through the conserved F or W. Only part of the rows carry a size: once, few, many, or a class if the clone is expanded.

j_call v_call clone_size cdr3_aa
TRBJ2-5 TRBV24-1 NA CATSEPRHSGLAGGPPGETQYF
TRBJ2-7 TRBV7-9 NA CASSLASRGIPYEQYF
TRBJ1-1 TRBV5-1 NA CASSPRTGAPNTEAFF
TRBJ2-7 TRBV27 NA CASSLVAGGLSYEQYF
TRBJ1-1 TRBV12-5 NA CASGLDRSDEAFF
TRBJ1-2 TRBV27 NA CASSPQGASYGYTF
TRBJ1-3 TRBV27 once CASSLARGNTIYF
TRBJ1-2 TRBV5-4 few CASSLEGTASAYGYTF
TRBJ2-7 TRBV7-9 NA CASSLSNGGAPTYEQYF
TRBJ1-4 TRBV25-1 NA CASSEWEGTGGEKLFF
TRBJ1-1 TRBV7-6 NA CASSLESWGRGNTEAFF
TRBJ2-7 TRBV27 NA CASSLSGGTLYEQYF
TRBJ1-2 TRBV7-2 NA CASSLVVGEWGGYGYTF
TRBJ1-2 TRBV5-5 NA CASSFTPGGDYGYTF
TRBJ2-5 TRBV28 NA CASSWTGQETQYF
TRBJ1-3 TRBV9 once CASSVGTNTIYF
TRBJ2-3 TRBV11-3 NA CASSLGRAADTQYF
TRBJ1-4 TRBV5-1 NA CASSGNRESSNEKLFF
TRBJ1-4 TRBV25-1 NA CASGDRDTNEKLFF
TRBJ2-3 TRBV6-4 NA CASSDSGAFSTDTQYF
TRBJ1-4 TRBV5-1 few CASSHTGTGMGNEKLFF
TRBJ2-2 TRBV10-1 NA CASSESFSHFTGMTGELFF
TRBJ2-7 TRBV23-1 NA CASSQGGTEQYF